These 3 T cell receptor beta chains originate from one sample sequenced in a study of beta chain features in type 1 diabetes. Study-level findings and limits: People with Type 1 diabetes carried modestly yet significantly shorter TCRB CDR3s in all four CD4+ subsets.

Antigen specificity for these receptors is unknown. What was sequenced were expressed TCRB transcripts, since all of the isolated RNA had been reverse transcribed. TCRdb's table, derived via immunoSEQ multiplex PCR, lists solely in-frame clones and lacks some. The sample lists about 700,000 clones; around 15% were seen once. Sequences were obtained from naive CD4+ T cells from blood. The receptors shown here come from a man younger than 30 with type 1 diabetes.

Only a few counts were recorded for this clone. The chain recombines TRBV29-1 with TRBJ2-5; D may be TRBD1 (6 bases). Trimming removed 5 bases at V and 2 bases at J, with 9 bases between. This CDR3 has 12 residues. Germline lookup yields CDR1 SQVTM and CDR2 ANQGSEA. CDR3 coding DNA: TGCAGCGTTCACAGGGAACAAGAGACCCAGTACTTC. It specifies CSVHREQETQYF.

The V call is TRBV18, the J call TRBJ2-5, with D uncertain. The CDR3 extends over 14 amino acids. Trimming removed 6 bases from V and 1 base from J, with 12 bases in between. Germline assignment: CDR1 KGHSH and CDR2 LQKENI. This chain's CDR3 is CASSPQDGQETQYF. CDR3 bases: TGTGCCAGCTCCCCCCAGGACGGCCAAGAGACCCAGTACTTC.

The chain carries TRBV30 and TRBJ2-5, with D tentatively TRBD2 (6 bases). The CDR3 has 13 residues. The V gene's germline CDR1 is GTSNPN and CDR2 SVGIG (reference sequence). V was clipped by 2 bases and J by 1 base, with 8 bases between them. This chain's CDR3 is CAWSFGGQETQYF. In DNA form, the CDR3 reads TGTGCCTGGAGTTTCGGGGGCCAAGAGACCCAGTACTTC.